This is a list of T cell receptor beta chains from one sample in a study of OX40 agonist ivuxolimab in advanced cancers. Repertoires were generated with immunoSEQ multiplex PCR, while TCRdb's copy carries only in-frame clones and drops some. The sample has approximately 66,000 clones; around 86% are singletons. Specimen: CD4+ or CD8+ T cells sorted from blood, collected in a trial of the OX40 agonist ivuxolimab. The receptors come from an adult with an advanced solid tumor such as melanoma, head and neck, liver or kidney cancer. Both conserved end residues are trimmed from each CDR3.

V gene	CDR3 protein
TRBV2	ASSRGTETQY
TRBV5-1	ASSLMGESSNYGYT
TRBV28	ASGSGDTQY
TRBV18	ASSEQTSEPQH
TRBV5-4	ASSLAVTDNYGYT
TRBV18	ASSGGTNEKLF
TRBV9	ASSGGIGTYNEQF
TRBV18	ASSPNLNSRGGTDTQY
TRBV11-2	ASALGGTSYNEQF
TRBV18	ASSPQGTVANYGYT
TRBV7-9	ASIQGQVNTEAF
TRBV5-1	ASSLAGTGVEQY
TRBV9	ASSVGTGNPYGYT
TRBV11-2	ASSESSGGSPLH
TRBV5-1	ASSEGGVSNQPQH
TRBV2	ASSPDRGPYEQY
TRBV29-1	SGGTGYGYT
TRBV7-9	ASSSRREVAGNTIY
TRBV6-4	ASSDSGRVVERNYNEQF
TRBV6-5	ASSYSGQGTYGYT
TRBV9	ASSVHQDADTQY
TRBV6-5	ASRTGGWGYT
TRBV4-1	ASSQDLAVARGLF
TRBV2	ASSEDTGGYT
TRBV4-1	ASSQDDRVGVQETQY
TRBV30	AWSFSDTGELF
TRBV6-1	ASSETGLAASTDTQY
TRBV5-1	ASSFGLGQPDNYGYT
TRBV7-8	ASSPKGTLLGEQF
TRBV12-5	ASGSGDRGSGYT
TRBV2	ASRKLASSYEQY
TRBV18	ASSLDSDYGYT
TRBV19	ASSPYPQGASGYT
TRBV6-5	ASSYSQVTPLH
TRBV30	AWMGRGAQY
TRBV6-5	ASSQGGNTIY
TRBV5-4	ASSLGPQETQY
TRBV7-9	ASSSPRGRNSGNTIY
TRBV11-2	ASSLAWWDEQY
TRBV29-1	SVGKDTVNEKLF
TRBV18	ASSEDPNYGYT
TRBV5-1	ASSLDPGSSYGYT
TRBV18	ASSSGQGFNGELF
TRBV30	AWSSWTGAGVAF
TRBV30	AWSDKGPNYGYT
TRBV5-1	ASSGTVGLGGGEQF
TRBV4-1	ASSQGADSYGYT
TRBV5-1	ASSLGGEETQY
TRBV28	ASSRTGSGGQPQH
TRBV11-3	ASSAGQGSEQF
TRBV28	ASSLSGGVSWY